The source of this TCR beta chain is a study of T-cell memory formation after mild COVID-19. Findings of the study overall: Largely, contracting CD4+ clones fell within CM and EM, and contracting CD8+ clones within EMRA. Cross-reactive memory appears to have joined, as suggested by some responding clones showing up in pre-infection memory.

CDR1 and CDR2 from the germline V gene are SEHNR and FQNEAQ (reference sequence). V lost 1 base to trimming and J lost 5 bases; unmatched junction nucleotides: 4. The CDR3 loop spans 14 amino acids. On this clonotype: Its antigen is not known.

TCRdb independently ran MiXCR on the 5' RACE reads; one entry per CDR3 protein. In the table there are some 600,000 distinct CDR3 sequences, 15% to 20% of which are singletons. V is TRBV7-9 and J is TRBJ2-5; 7 nucleotides line up with TRBD1. The sequencing sample was made of PBMCs or a T cell subset sorted from them (not recorded which). This receptor was identified in an adult woman who had mild COVID-19 (a few samples of this study predate the infection). Cell type and time point are not known. DNA of the CDR3: TGTGCCAGCAGCTTAGAGGGGGCGGCGGAGACCCAGTACTTC. It encodes CASSLEGAAETQYF.